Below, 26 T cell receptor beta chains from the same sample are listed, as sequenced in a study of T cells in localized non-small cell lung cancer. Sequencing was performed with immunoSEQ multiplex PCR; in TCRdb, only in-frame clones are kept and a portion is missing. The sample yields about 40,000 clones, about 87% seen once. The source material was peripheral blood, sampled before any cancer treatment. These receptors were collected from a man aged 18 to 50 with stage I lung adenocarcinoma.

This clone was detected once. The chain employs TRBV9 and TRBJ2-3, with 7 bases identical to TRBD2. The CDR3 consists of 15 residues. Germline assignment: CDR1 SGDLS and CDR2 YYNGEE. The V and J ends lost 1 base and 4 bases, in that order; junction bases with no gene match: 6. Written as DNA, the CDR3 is TGTGCCAGCAGCGTACAGGGAGGGGTAGCAGATACGCAGTATTTT. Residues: CASSVQGGVADTQYF.

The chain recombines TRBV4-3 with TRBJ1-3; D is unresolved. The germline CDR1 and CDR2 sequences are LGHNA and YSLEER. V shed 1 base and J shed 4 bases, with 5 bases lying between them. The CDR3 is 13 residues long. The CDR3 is CASSQGPGNTIYF. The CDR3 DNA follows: TGCGCCAGCAGCCAAGGTCCCGGAAACACCATATATTTT.

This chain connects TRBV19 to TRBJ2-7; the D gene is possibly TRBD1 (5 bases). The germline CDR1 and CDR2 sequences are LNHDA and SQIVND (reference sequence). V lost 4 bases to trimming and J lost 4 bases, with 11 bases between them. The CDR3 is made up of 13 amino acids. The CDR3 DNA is TGTGCCAGTAGTACCCGACAGCCATACGAGCAGTACTTC. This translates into CASSTRQPYEQYF.

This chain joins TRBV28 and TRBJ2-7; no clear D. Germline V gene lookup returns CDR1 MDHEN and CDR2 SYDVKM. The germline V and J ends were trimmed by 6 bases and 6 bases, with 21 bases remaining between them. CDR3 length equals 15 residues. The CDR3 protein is CASSPGPSPTLEQYF. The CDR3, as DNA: TGTGCCAGCAGCCCCGGGCCCTCTCCGACCCTCGAGCAGTACTTC. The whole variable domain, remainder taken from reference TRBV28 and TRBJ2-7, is DVKVTQSSRYLVKRTGEKVFLECVQDMDHENMFWYRQDPGLGLRLIYFSYDVKMKEKGDIPEGYSVSREKKERFSLILESASTNQTSMYLCASSPGPSPTLEQYFGPGTRLTVT.

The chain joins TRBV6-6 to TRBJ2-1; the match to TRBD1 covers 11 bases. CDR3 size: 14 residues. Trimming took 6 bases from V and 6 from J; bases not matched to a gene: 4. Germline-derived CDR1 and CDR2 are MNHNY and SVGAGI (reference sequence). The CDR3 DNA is TGTGCCAGCAGAGCCGGGACAGGGGGCAATGAGCAGTTCTTC. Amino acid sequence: CASRAGTGGNEQFF.

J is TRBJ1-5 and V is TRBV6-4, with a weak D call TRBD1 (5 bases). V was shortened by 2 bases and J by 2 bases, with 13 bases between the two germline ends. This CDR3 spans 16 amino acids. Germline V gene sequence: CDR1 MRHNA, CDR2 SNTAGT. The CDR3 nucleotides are TGTGCCAGCAGTGACGGGGGGGGTGAGGGCAATCAGCCCCAGCATTTT. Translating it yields CASSDGGGEGNQPQHF.

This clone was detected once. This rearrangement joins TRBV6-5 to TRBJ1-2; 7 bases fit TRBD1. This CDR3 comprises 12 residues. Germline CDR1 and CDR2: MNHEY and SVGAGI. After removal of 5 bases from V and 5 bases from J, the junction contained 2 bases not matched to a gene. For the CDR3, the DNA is TGTGCCAGCAGTCGACAGGGATATGGCTACACCTTC. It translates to CASSRQGYGYTF.

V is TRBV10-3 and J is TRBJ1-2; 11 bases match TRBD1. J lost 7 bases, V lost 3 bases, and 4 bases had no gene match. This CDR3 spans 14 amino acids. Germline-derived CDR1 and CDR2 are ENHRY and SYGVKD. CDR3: CAISDGQGAGGYTF. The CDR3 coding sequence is TGTGCCATCAGTGATGGACAGGGGGCCGGTGGCTACACCTTC.

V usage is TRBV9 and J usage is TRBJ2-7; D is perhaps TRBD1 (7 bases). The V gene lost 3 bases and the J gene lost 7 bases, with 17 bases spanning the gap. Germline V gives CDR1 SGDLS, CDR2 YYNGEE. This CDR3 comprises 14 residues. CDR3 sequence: CASSGGDRLVEQYF. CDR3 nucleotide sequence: TGTGCCAGCAGCGGGGGGGACAGACTAGTGGAGCAGTACTTC.

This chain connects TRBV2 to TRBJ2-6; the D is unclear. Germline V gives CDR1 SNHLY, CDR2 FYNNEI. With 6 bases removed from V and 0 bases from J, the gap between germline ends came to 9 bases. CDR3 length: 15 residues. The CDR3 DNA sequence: TGTGCCAGCAGGGACGGCCTCTCTGGGGCCAACGTCCTGACTTTC. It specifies CASRDGLSGANVLTF.

DNA of the CDR3: TGTGCCAGCAGCCTCAACCCACGGGGACAGGGGGACCAAGAGACCCAGTACTTC. This gives the protein CASSLNPRGQGDQETQYF. This chain uses TRBV7-9 with TRBJ2-5; 11 nucleotides match TRBD1. CDR3 length: 18 residues. Germline loops: CDR1 SEHNR, CDR2 FQNEAQ (reference sequence). V gave up 5 bases and J gave up 0 bases; unmatched junction bases: 11. Full variable domain (rest looked up from reference TRBV7-9 and TRBJ2-5): DTGVSQNPRHKITKRGQNVTFRCDPISEHNRLYWYRQTLGQGPEFLTYFQNEAQLEKSRLLSDRFSAERPKGSFSTLEIQRTEQGDSAMYLCASSLNPRGQGDQETQYFGPGTRLLVL.

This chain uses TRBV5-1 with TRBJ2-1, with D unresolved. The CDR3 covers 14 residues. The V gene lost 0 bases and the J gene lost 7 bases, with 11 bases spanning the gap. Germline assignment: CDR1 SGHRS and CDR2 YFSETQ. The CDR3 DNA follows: TGCGCCAGCAGCTTGGCTCCGGTGTCTAATGAGCAGTTCTTC. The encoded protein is CASSLAPVSNEQFF.

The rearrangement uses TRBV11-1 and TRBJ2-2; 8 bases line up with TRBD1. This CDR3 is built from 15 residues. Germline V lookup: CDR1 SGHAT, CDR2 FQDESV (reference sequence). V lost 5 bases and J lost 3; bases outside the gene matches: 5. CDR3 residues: CASSVGQGDTGELFF. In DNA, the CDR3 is TGTGCCAGCAGCGTCGGACAGGGAGACACCGGGGAGCTGTTTTTT. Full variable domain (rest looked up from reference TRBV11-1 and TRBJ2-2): EAEVAQSPRYKITEKSQAVAFWCDPISGHATLYWYRQILGQGPELLVQFQDESVVDDSQLPKDRFSAERLKGVDSTLKIQPAELGDSAMYLCASSVGQGDTGELFFGEGSRLTVL.

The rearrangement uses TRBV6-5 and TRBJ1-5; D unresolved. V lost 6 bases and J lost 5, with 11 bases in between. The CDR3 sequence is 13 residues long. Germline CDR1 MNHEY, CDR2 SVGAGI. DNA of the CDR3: TGTGCCAGCAGCTTGGACTTCTATCAGCCCCAGCATTTT. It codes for CASSLDFYQPQHF.

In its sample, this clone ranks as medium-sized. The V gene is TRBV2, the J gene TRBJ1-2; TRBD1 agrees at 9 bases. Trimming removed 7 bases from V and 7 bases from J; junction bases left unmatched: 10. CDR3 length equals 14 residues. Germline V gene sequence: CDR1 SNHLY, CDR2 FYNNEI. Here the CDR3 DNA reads TGTGCCAGCACCCCCGGGACAGGGAGGTCTGGCTACACCTTC. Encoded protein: CASTPGTGRSGYTF.

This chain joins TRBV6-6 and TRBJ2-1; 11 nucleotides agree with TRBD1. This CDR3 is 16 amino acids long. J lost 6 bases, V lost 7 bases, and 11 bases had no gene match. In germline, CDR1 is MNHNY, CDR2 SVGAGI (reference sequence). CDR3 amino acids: CASTRDAGTGGNEQFF. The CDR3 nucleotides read TGTGCCAGCACCCGAGACGCCGGGACAGGGGGCAATGAGCAGTTCTTC.

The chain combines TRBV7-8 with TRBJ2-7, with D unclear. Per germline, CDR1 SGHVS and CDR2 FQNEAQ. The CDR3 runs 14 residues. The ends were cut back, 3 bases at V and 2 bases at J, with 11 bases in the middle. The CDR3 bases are TGTGCCAGCAGCTTCGGTGTAGGGCCCTACGAGCAGTACTTC. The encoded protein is CASSFGVGPYEQYF.

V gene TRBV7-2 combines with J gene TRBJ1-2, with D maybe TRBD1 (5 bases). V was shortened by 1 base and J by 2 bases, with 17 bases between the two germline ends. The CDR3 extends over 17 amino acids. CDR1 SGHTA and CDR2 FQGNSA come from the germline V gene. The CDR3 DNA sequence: TGTGCCAGCAGCTTAGATAGCCGCCGGAGGGGCAACTATGGCTACACCTTC. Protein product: CASSLDSRRRGNYGYTF.

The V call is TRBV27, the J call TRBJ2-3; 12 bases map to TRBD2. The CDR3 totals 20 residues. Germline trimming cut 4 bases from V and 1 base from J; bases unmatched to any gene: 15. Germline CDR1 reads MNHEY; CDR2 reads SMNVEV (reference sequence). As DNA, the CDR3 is TGTGCCAGCAGTTACACTATAGGACTAGCGGGGAGGTTTGGCACAGATACGCAGTATTTT. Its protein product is CASSYTIGLAGRFGTDTQYF.

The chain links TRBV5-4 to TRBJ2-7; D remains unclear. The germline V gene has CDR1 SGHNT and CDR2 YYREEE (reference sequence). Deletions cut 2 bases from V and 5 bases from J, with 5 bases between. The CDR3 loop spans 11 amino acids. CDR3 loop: CASSFSHEQYF. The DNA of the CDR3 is TGTGCCAGCAGCTTCAGCCACGAGCAGTACTTC.

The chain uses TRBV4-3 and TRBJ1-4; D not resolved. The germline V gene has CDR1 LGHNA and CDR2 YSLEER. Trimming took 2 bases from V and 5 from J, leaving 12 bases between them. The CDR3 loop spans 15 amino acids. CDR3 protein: CASSQNPGRNEKLFF. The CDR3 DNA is TGCGCCAGCAGCCAAAATCCAGGCCGAAATGAAAAACTGTTTTTT.

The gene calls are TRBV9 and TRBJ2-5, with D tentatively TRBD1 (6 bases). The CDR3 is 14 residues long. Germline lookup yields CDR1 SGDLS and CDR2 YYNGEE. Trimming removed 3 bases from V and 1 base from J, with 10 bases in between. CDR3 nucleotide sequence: TGTGCCAGCAGCGCCGGGACAACCCAAGAGACCCAGTACTTC. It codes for CASSAGTTQETQYF. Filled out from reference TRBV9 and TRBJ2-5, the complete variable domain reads DSGVTQTPKHLITATGQRVTLRCSPRSGDLSVYWYQQSLDQGLQFLIQYYNGEERAKGNILERFSAQQFPDLHSELNLSSLELGDSALYFCASSAGTTQETQYFGPGTRLLVL.

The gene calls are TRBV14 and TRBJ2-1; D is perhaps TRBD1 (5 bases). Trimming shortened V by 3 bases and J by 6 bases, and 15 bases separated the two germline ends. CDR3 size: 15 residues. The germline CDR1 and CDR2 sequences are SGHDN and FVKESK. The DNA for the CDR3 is TGTGCCAGCAGCCATCGCAATTCAGGGTTCAATGAGCAGTTCTTC. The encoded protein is CASSHRNSGFNEQFF. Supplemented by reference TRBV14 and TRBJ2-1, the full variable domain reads EAGVTQFPSHSVIEKGQTVTLRCDPISGHDNLYWYRRVMGKEIKFLLHFVKESKQDESGMPNNRFLAERTGGTYSTLKVQPAELEDSGVYFCASSHRNSGFNEQFFGPGTRLTVL.

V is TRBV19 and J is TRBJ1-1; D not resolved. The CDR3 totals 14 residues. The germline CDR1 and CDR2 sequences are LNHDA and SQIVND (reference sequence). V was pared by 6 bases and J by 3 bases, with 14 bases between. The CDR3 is CASSRRIPYTEAFF. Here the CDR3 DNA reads TGTGCCAGTAGCCGCAGGATTCCTTACACTGAAGCTTTCTTT.

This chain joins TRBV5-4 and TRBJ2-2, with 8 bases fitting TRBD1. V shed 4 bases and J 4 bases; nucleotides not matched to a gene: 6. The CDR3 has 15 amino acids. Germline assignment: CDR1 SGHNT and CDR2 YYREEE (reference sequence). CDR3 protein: CASSLQGVITGELFF. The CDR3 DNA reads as TGTGCCAGCAGCCTACAGGGGGTTATCACCGGGGAGCTGTTTTTT.

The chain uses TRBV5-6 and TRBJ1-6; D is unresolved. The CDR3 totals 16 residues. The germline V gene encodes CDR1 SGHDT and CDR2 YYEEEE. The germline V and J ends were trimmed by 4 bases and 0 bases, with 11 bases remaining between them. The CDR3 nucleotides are TGTGCCAGCAGCCTCGGACCGAACTCCTATAATTCACCCCTCCACTTT. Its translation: CASSLGPNSYNSPLHF. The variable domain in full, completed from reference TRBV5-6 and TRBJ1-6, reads DAGVTQSPTHLIKTRGQQVTLRCSPKSGHDTVSWYQQALGQGPQFIFQYYEEEERQRGNFPDRFSGHQFPNYSSELNVNALLLGDSALYLCASSLGPNSYNSPLHFGNGTRLTVT.